Listed below are T cell receptor beta chains from one sample, sequenced in a study of T cells in localized non-small cell lung cancer. Generated by immunoSEQ multiplex PCR, the TCRdb table keeps only in-frame clones and is missing some. Among approximately 24,000 clones listed, more than 85% were seen once. Sequenced here: peripheral blood, sampled before any cancer treatment. The receptor set was obtained from a female donor aged 60 or older with stage II squamous cell lung carcinoma. CDR3s include the opening cysteine and the closing phenylalanine or tryptophan. Clone size is not always given. Where it is, it says once, few, many or a class for expanded clones.

V,size,CDR3
TRBV4-3,NA,CASSQGGWGRQFF
TRBV5-4,once,CASSLDLGSGNTIYF
TRBV5-4,NA,CASSFPDSWVQYF
TRBV29-1,once,CSLSRGADTEAFF
TRBV29-1,NA,CSVEMVSGTEAFF
TRBV2,NA,CASRVFRGTTDTQYF
TRBV4-2,NA,CASSPRTELPYEQYF
TRBV11-2,NA,CASSLDGGPYEQYF
TRBV7-8,NA,CASSLQGEQYF
TRBV11-1,NA,CASSSRRQSYEQYF
TRBV6-5,NA,CASRAPPGTYGYTF
TRBV19,NA,CASSPQWASYEQYF
TRBV7-8,NA,CASSPGGTGNYGYTF
TRBV27,NA,CASSPQQGLNTEAFF